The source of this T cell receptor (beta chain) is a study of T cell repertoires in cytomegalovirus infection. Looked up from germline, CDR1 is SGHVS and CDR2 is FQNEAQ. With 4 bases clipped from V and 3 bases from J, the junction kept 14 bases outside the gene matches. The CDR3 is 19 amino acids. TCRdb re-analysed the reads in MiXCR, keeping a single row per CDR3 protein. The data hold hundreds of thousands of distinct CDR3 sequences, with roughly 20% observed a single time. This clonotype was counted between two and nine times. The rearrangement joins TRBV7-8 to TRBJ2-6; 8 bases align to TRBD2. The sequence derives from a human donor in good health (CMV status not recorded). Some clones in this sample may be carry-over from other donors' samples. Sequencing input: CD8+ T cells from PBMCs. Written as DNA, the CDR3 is TGTGCCAGCAGCTCTCCGGCGGGGGGTTGGGTTAGTGGGGCCAACGTCCTGACTTTC. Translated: CASSSPAGGWVSGANVLTF.